This is a list of T cell receptor beta chains from one sample in a study of spatial heterogeneity in lung cancer. MiXCR, run by TCRdb on the 5' RACE reads, gives a single entry per CDR3 protein. Of tens of thousands of distinct CDR3 sequences in the sample, less than 8.5% were seen once. The specimen was PBMCs, collected at surgery. The receptors stem from a female donor with early-stage non-small cell lung cancer. The CDR3 runs from the conserved cysteine through the conserved F or W. The D gene is left open where the match is weak. Clone size is not always given. Where it is, it says once, few, many or a class for expanded clones.

TRBV3-1	TRBJ2-1	few	.	CASSPSYNEQFF	TGTGCCAGCAGCCCTAGCTACAATGAGCAGTTCTTC
TRBV7-2	TRBJ2-2	many	.	CASSLRGYTGELFF	TGTGCCAGCAGCTTAAGGGGTTACACCGGGGAGCTGTTTTTT
TRBV20-1	TRBJ2-7	many	TRBD2	CSARRDSAGEQYF	TGCAGTGCTAGGCGCGACTCAGCGGGGGAGCAGTACTTC
TRBV15	TRBJ2-7	many	TRBD2	CATSRDRGAYEQYF	TGTGCCACCAGCAGAGATCGGGGGGCCTACGAGCAGTACTTC
TRBV20-1	TRBJ2-2	many	TRBD1	CSAAGTGGNTGELFF	TGCAGTGCTGCTGGGACAGGGGGAAACACCGGGGAGCTGTTTTTT
TRBV5-1	TRBJ2-3	many	TRBD2	CASSLLGAGVDTQYF	TGCGCCAGCAGCTTGTTAGGAGCGGGAGTAGATACGCAGTATTTT
TRBV10-2	TRBJ1-5	many	.	CASSDPGAVGQPQHF	TGCGCCAGCAGTGACCCAGGGGCAGTGGGTCAGCCCCAGCATTTT
TRBV5-5	TRBJ2-3	many	TRBD1	CASKGTEADTQYF	TGTGCCAGCAAGGGGACAGAGGCGGATACGCAGTATTTT
TRBV3-1	TRBJ2-3	many	.	CASSLLPTDTQYF	TGTGCCAGCAGCCTGTTACCCACAGATACGCAGTATTTT
TRBV7-9	TRBJ2-3	many	TRBD2	CASSLKRGGSSSTDTQYF	TGTGCCAGCAGCTTAAAGCGGGGGGGTTCTTCGAGCACAGATACGCAGTATTTT
TRBV7-2	TRBJ2-4	many	TRBD1	CASSFRDRAPPAKNIQYF	TGTGCCAGCAGCTTCAGGGACAGGGCCCCTCCAGCCAAAAACATTCAGTACTTC
TRBV6-2/TRBV6-3	TRBJ2-1	many	.	CASSQDNYNEQFF	TGTGCCAGCAGCCAAGACAACTACAATGAGCAGTTCTTC
TRBV18	TRBJ2-1	.	.	CASSLLAVGLPSYNEQFF	TGTGCCAGCTCATTACTCGCAGTGGGTCTTCCCTCCTACAATGAGCAGTTCTTC
TRBV7-8	TRBJ2-5	many	.	CASNSHMRGQETQYF	TGTGCCAGCAACAGCCATATGAGGGGACAAGAGACCCAGTACTTC
TRBV7-2	TRBJ2-1	few	.	CASSLQNQENEQFF	TGTGCCAGCAGCTTGCAAAATCAAGAGAATGAGCAGTTCTTC
TRBV4-1	TRBJ1-4	many	.	CASSQAGTTNEKLFF	TGCGCCAGCAGCCAAGCAGGGACAACTAATGAAAAACTGTTTTTT
TRBV18	TRBJ1-6	many	.	CASSLETGSPLHF	TGTGCCAGCTCACTGGAAACGGGCTCACCCCTCCACTTT
TRBV5-1	TRBJ2-1	few	TRBD2	CASTVSGVQDEQFF	TGCGCCAGCACCGTTAGCGGGGTTCAGGATGAGCAGTTCTTC
TRBV7-9	TRBJ2-6	many	.	CASSPRPGQRAPGANVLTF	TGTGCCAGCAGCCCAAGGCCCGGACAACGGGCACCTGGGGCCAACGTCCTGACTTTC
TRBV5-1	TRBJ1-5	many	.	CASSSEGNQPQHF	TGCGCCAGCAGCTCCGAAGGCAATCAGCCCCAGCATTTT
TRBV4-3	TRBJ2-3	many	.	CASSQAGYENTDTQYF	TGCGCCAGCAGCCAAGCGGGTTATGAGAACACAGATACGCAGTATTTT
TRBV7-2	TRBJ2-7	few	TRBD2	CASSRTSGRPYEQYF	TGTGCCAGCAGCCGTACTAGCGGGAGGCCCTACGAGCAGTACTTC
TRBV4-1	TRBJ2-3	medium-sized	TRBD1	CASSLLPGQGKYF	TGCGCCAGCAGCCTCCTCCCGGGACAGGGAAAGTATTTT
TRBV7-2	TRBJ2-7	.	.	CASSLAGQIYEQYF	TGTGCCAGCAGCTTAGCGGGGCAAATCTACGAGCAGTACTTC
TRBV11-2	TRBJ1-6	many	.	CASSWERDYNSPLHF	TGTGCCAGCAGCTGGGAGAGGGATTATAATTCACCCCTCCACTTT
TRBV20-1	TRBJ2-1	many	.	CSATGTGNEQFF	TGCAGTGCTACAGGGACTGGCAATGAGCAGTTCTTC
TRBV7-8	TRBJ2-4	.	.	CASSSERGNIQYF	TGTGCCAGCAGCTCGGAGAGGGGAAACATTCAGTACTTC
TRBV30	TRBJ1-5	.	.	CAWSVWALGQPQHF	TGTGCCTGGAGTGTATGGGCTTTGGGTCAGCCCCAGCATTTT